These 18 T cell receptor beta chains came from one sample sequenced in a study of T cell responses to AZD1222 COVID-19 vaccine. Repertoires were generated with immunoSEQ multiplex PCR, while TCRdb's copy carries only in-frame clones and drops some. The sample records about 200,000 clones, 70% to 90% being singletons. The material was peripheral blood, obtained on day 0 of AZD1222 vaccination. The receptors stem from an adult in good health.

The CDR3 region is CASSPVVAPSNEQFF. In DNA form, the CDR3 reads TGCGCCAGCAGCCCAGTAGTAGCTCCCTCCAATGAGCAGTTCTTC. The V and J genes are TRBV5-1 and TRBJ2-1, with D unresolved. Germline V CDR1 and CDR2: SGHRS, YFSETQ. The CDR3 spans 15 residues. Trimming removed 4 bases from V and 6 bases from J, with 17 bases in between.

The chain has TRBV6-5 and TRBJ2-2, with D tentatively TRBD1 or TRBD2 (6 bases each). Germline V gene data show CDR1 as MNHEY and CDR2 as SVGAGI. The CDR3 length is 16 residues. Deletions cut 2 bases from V and 6 bases from J, with 16 bases between. The CDR3 coding sequence is TGTGCCAGCAGTTACGTGGGGGGCCCCCTCGCCGGGGAGCTGTTTTTT. It is translated as CASSYVGGPLAGELFF.

The V and J genes are TRBV19 and TRBJ1-1, with 10 nucleotides matching TRBD1. Losses at the gene ends were 4 bases for V and 1 base for J; bases not matched to a gene: 6. This CDR3 contains 16 residues. Per germline, CDR1 LNHDA and CDR2 SQIVND (reference sequence). The CDR3 is CASSTGTGVGNTEAFF. The CDR3 coding sequence is TGTGCCAGTAGTACCGGGACAGGGGTAGGGAACACTGAAGCTTTCTTT.

This chain links TRBV29-1 with TRBJ2-1, with TRBD1 matching 8 bases. The CDR3 contains 14 residues. The junction had 5 bases not matched to a gene; V was cut back by 2 bases and J by 5 bases. CDR1 and CDR2 (germline): SQVTM, ANQGSEA. The CDR3 nucleotides read TGCAGCGTTGAAAGAGGGACAGGTAACAATGAGCAGTTCTTC. The encoded protein is CSVERGTGNNEQFF.

This rearrangement joins TRBV11-1 to TRBJ2-5, with D possibly TRBD1 on 5 matching bases. The CDR3 covers 14 residues. Looked up from germline, CDR1 is SGHAT and CDR2 is FQDESV (reference sequence). Trimming cost V 7 bases and J 5 bases, with 17 bases left between them. The CDR3 loop reads CASTPRDGDETQYF. CDR3 sequence (DNA): TGTGCCAGCACCCCCAGGGATGGGGATGAGACCCAGTACTTC.

This clone appeared a few times. The rearrangement links TRBV3-1 (or the pseudogene TRBV3-2) to TRBJ2-3; TRBD1 aligns across 7 bases. This CDR3 contains 13 residues. Per germline, CDR1 LGHDT and CDR2 YNNKEL (reference sequence). V lost 5 bases to trimming and J lost 4 bases; unmatched junction nucleotides: 3. The CDR3 is CASSSGQSDTQYF. The CDR3 DNA reads as TGTGCCAGCAGCTCGGGACAGTCAGATACGCAGTATTTT.

The chain couples TRBV6-4 to TRBJ1-5, with TRBD1 matching 8 bases. Germline V gene sequence: CDR1 MRHNA, CDR2 SNTAGT. CDR3 size: 19 residues. V shed 0 bases and J 3 bases; nucleotides not matched to a gene: 13. The CDR3 loop is CASSDSKILGTGTNQPQHF. The CDR3 DNA sequence: TGTGCCAGCAGTGACTCGAAGATTTTAGGGACAGGAACCAATCAGCCCCAGCATTTT.

The chain combines TRBV10-3 with TRBJ1-2, with 8 bases lining up with TRBD1. This CDR3 spans 13 amino acids. CDR1 and CDR2 from the germline V gene are ENHRY and SYGVKD. V lost 6 bases and J lost 4; bases outside the gene matches: 4. The CDR3, as DNA: TGTGCCATCAGCCCGACAGGGGTCTATGGCTACACCTTC. Translating gives CAISPTGVYGYTF.

This sequence joins TRBV7-7 and TRBJ2-3, with D possibly matching TRBD2 (5 bases). Germline V gene sequence: CDR1 SSHAT, CDR2 FNYEAQ (reference sequence). Trimming took 3 bases from V and 8 from J, leaving 15 bases between them. The CDR3 extends over 14 amino acids. For the CDR3, the DNA is TGTGCCAGCAGCTTGAATTTAGCGAGTGGTACGCAGTATTTT. Translating it yields CASSLNLASGTQYF.

CDR3 residues: CASSRQDVQPQHF. The CDR3 DNA sequence: TGTGCCAGTAGCCGGCAGGATGTTCAGCCCCAGCATTTT. This rearrangement joins TRBV19 to TRBJ1-5; D remains ambiguous. The CDR3 is 13 residues long. Germline values: CDR1 LNHDA, CDR2 SQIVND (reference sequence). V was shortened by 6 bases and J by 6 bases, with 12 bases between the two germline ends.

The genes are TRBV27 and TRBJ1-2, with TRBD1 as a possible D gene (6 bases). CDR3 size: 15 residues. The V and J ends lost 3 bases and 5 bases respectively, with 16 bases between them. Germline V gives CDR1 MNHEY, CDR2 SMNVEV (reference sequence). The CDR3 protein is CASSLFEGGGYGYTF. DNA for the CDR3: TGTGCCAGCAGTTTGTTCGAGGGGGGAGGGTATGGCTACACCTTC.

The chain combines TRBV7-2 with TRBJ1-4; D is undetermined. V was trimmed by 6 bases and J by 5 bases, leaving 16 bases between them. This CDR3 has 15 amino acids. From germline, CDR1 is SGHTA and CDR2 FQGNSA. CDR3 in DNA: TGTGCCAGCAGTTCCTGGGCAGCGGCGAATGAAAAACTGTTTTTT. Protein product: CASSSWAAANEKLFF.

This chain connects TRBV7-8 to TRBJ1-2, with 12 positions matching TRBD1. The germline V gene encodes CDR1 SGHVS and CDR2 FQNEAQ. There are 15 residues in the CDR3. Trimming at V came to 5 bases and at J to 7 bases, leaving 8 bases not matched to a gene. CDR3 sequence reads: CASSARDRGQGGYTF. In DNA, the CDR3 is TGTGCCAGCAGCGCGCGGGACAGGGGGCAGGGTGGCTACACCTTC.

The V call is TRBV6-6, the J call TRBJ1-2; D call uncertain. There are 12 residues in the CDR3. Per germline, CDR1 MNHNY and CDR2 SVGAGI (reference sequence). V lost 7 bases and J lost 10, with 16 bases in between. CDR3 region: CASTLSGMDYTF. CDR3 nucleotide sequence: TGTGCCAGCACCCTCTCTGGGATGGACTACACCTTC.

The CDR3 bases are TGTGCCAGCAGCCAAAGCGCAGGGAGGGTGTATGGCTACACCTTC. Translated: CASSQSAGRVYGYTF. The chain is built from TRBV14 and TRBJ1-2, with a tentative D call TRBD1 (5 bases). V was trimmed by 2 bases and J by 5 bases, leaving 15 bases between them. The CDR3 sequence is 15 residues long. CDR1 and CDR2 (germline): SGHDN, FVKESK.

This chain links TRBV10-3 with TRBJ1-5; D possibly corresponds to TRBD1 (5 bases). Germline-derived CDR1 and CDR2 are ENHRY and SYGVKD. V lost 4 bases and J 2 bases, leaving 9 bases between the germline ends. The CDR3 totals 14 residues. This chain's CDR3 is CAISGGAGNQPQHF. The CDR3 coding sequence is TGTGCCATCAGTGGGGGCGCCGGCAATCAGCCCCAGCATTTT.

V and J are TRBV12-3 or TRBV12-4 and TRBJ1-5, with D hard to call. The V gene lost 4 bases and the J gene lost 9 bases, with 13 bases spanning the gap. The CDR3 spans 13 residues. CDR3 residues: CASSSAASGPQHF. The DNA of the CDR3 is TGTGCCAGCAGTTCGGCGGCCTCGGGGCCCCAGCATTTT.

The chain carries TRBV7-9 and TRBJ1-6; TRBD1 aligns across 10 bases. This CDR3 region has 17 residues. V shed 5 bases and J 3 bases; nucleotides not matched to a gene: 7. The germline CDR1 and CDR2 sequences are SEHNR and FQNEAQ (reference sequence). CDR3 nucleotides: TGTGCCAGCAGCAACCGGGACAGGGGAAACTATAATTCACCCCTCCACTTT. Translating gives CASSNRDRGNYNSPLHF.